Here is one T cell receptor beta chain with its context. These data originate in a study of blood T cell repertoires in COVID-19. Overall study: The United States, Italy and Spain were the sources of the acute and convalescent COVID-19 samples. PBMCs, B-cell-depleted T cells, or T cells were the source of the cDNA or gDNA that made up the material.

Germline V gene lookup returns CDR1 SGHTA and CDR2 FQGNSA. The CDR3 totals 13 residues. V was trimmed by 3 bases and J by 9 bases, leaving 14 bases between them. Original analysis: It was from reference gene primer amplification that nucleated cell counts were estimated. TCRdb's table, derived via immunoSEQ multiplex PCR, lists solely in-frame clones and lacks some. D and trimming were read from the DNA, whereas the V and J calls and clone size are those reported in that table. The sample has a few hundred thousand clones, approximately 81% seen once. This clonotype was sampled from a woman older than 75 with acute or convalescent COVID-19. The sample was peripheral blood. The V gene is TRBV7-2, the J gene TRBJ2-5; tentative D call: TRBD1 (6 bases). CDR3 protein: CASSFEIQGAQYF. CDR3 nucleotides: TGTGCCAGCAGCTTTGAGATACAGGGAGCCCAGTACTTC.